The next 32 T cell receptor beta chains were all read from a single sample in a study of technical replicates of blood from a few donors. Libraries were prepared by immunoSEQ multiplex PCR; TCRdb keeps only in-frame clonotypes and omits some of them. The sample includes around 81,000 clones, around 95% of them seen just once. Material: T cells isolated from PBMCs. Every receptor here comes from a human donor in good health.

The genes are TRBV15 and TRBJ2-1, with D possibly being TRBD2 (6 bases). Germline assignment: CDR1 LNHNV and CDR2 YYDKDF (reference sequence). V lost 0 bases and J lost 1, with 10 bases in between. The CDR3 contains 16 residues. For the CDR3, the DNA is TGTGCCACCAGCAGAGAACGGGACTTGTCCTACAATGAGCAGTTCTTC. It codes for CATSRERDLSYNEQFF.

CDR3 amino acids: CASSQGLLGNEQFF. As DNA, the CDR3 is TGCGCCAGCAGCCAGGGACTCTTAGGAAATGAGCAGTTCTTC. V gene TRBV4-1 combines with J gene TRBJ2-1; possibly TRBD2 for D (6 bases). CDR3 size: 14 residues. The germline V gene has CDR1 MGHRA and CDR2 YSYEKL. Between the trimmed V and J ends, which lost 3 bases and 7 bases, there was a span of 13 bases.

The chain links TRBV29-1 to TRBJ2-1; D gene ambiguous. This CDR3 has 10 amino acids. Trimming took off 4 bases at V and 10 bases at J, with 8 bases between the two ends. Germline V gene data show CDR1 as SQVTM and CDR2 as ANQGSEA. The CDR3 loop is CSVVRSEQFF. The CDR3 region has the DNA TGCAGCGTTGTGAGGAGCGAGCAGTTCTTC.

The genes are TRBV30 and TRBJ1-2; 8 nucleotides line up with TRBD1. The CDR3 has 13 residues. Germline-derived CDR1 and CDR2 are GTSNPN and SVGIG (reference sequence). With V trimmed by 4 bases and J by 5 bases, 6 bases remained unmatched. The CDR3 DNA sequence: TGTGCCTGGACGGACAGGGAGGGGTATGGCTACACCTTC. As protein: CAWTDREGYGYTF.

With respect to this clone: A junction end diverges from the germline sequence, so it may reflect a read error. The chain employs TRBV6-1 and TRBJ2-4; 15 positions match TRBD2. This CDR3 has 13 amino acids. Germline values: CDR1 MNHNS, CDR2 SASEGT. The DNA for the CDR3 is TGTGCCGGCAGGGGACTAGCGGGAGGTGTTCAGTACTTC. Encoded protein: CAGRGLAGGVQYF.

The V gene is TRBV6-1, the J gene TRBJ1-2; D possibly corresponds to TRBD1 (5 bases). Germline CDR1 MNHNS, CDR2 SASEGT. The CDR3 runs 15 residues. Trimming took off 7 bases at V and 2 bases at J, with 17 bases between the two ends. In DNA, the CDR3 is TGTGCCAGCACTTGGGGGGAAGAAACCAACTATGGCTACACCTTC. As protein: CASTWGEETNYGYTF.

This clone showed up just once. The V and J genes are TRBV4-3 and TRBJ2-1; 8 nucleotides match TRBD2. V was clipped by 0 bases and J by 4 bases; unmatched bases: 8. Germline CDR1 reads LGHNA; CDR2 reads YSLEER. This CDR3 is 17 amino acids long. The DNA for the CDR3 is TGCGCCAGCAGCCAAGATCGGCAGCGGGAGACGTACAATGAGCAGTTCTTC. It yields the protein CASSQDRQRETYNEQFF.

This clone has just one count. The V and J genes are TRBV7-3 and TRBJ2-7; D not certain. Germline lookup yields CDR1 SGHTA and CDR2 FQGTGA. V lost 5 bases and J 4 bases, leaving 12 bases between the germline ends. The CDR3 has 13 amino acids. CDR3 sequence: CASSPNSGYEQYF. CDR3 bases: TGTGCCAGCAGCCCCAACTCCGGTTACGAGCAGTACTTC.

As concerns this clone: The sample carries other DNA sequences with the same CDR3. The gene calls are TRBV9 and TRBJ2-3, with a tentative D call TRBD2 (5 bases). The CDR3 extends over 15 amino acids. Germline V lookup: CDR1 SGDLS, CDR2 YYNGEE. Between the trimmed V and J ends, which lost 0 bases and 4 bases, there was a span of 12 bases. The CDR3 region has the DNA TGTGCCAGCAGCGTAGTCTCGGGGAGCGCAGATACGCAGTATTTT. Translation gives CASSVVSGSADTQYF. The whole variable domain, remainder taken from reference TRBV9 and TRBJ2-3, is DSGVTQTPKHLITATGQRVTLRCSPRSGDLSVYWYQQSLDQGLQFLIQYYNGEERAKGNILERFSAQQFPDLHSELNLSSLELGDSALYFCASSVVSGSADTQYFGPGTRLTVL.

This chain connects TRBV18 to TRBJ2-3; TRBD1 matches at 7 bases. J was trimmed by 5 bases and V by 3 bases; bases with no gene match: 5. CDR1 is KGHSH, CDR2 LQKENI, per germline. This CDR3 contains 14 residues. The CDR3 loop is CASSPQGDGDTQYF. In nucleotides, the CDR3 is TGTGCCAGCTCACCTCAGGGGGACGGAGATACGCAGTATTTT.

V usage is TRBV4-3 and J usage is TRBJ2-7, with D tentatively TRBD2 (6 bases). The CDR3 totals 13 residues. V was cut by 3 bases and J by 5 bases, with 11 bases left in between. Germline V gives CDR1 LGHNA, CDR2 YSLEER. In nucleotides, the CDR3 is TGCGCCAGCAGCCAGGATAGCGGAGACGAGCAGTACTTC. Protein sequence: CASSQDSGDEQYF.

The J gene is TRBJ2-2, the V gene TRBV9; 9 nucleotides line up with TRBD1. J was trimmed by 6 bases and V by 7 bases; bases with no gene match: 13. Per the germline V gene, CDR1 is SGDLS and CDR2 is YYNGEE. The CDR3 contains 16 residues. The CDR3 region is CASGSRDRDVAGELFF. The CDR3 coding sequence is TGTGCCAGCGGGTCCCGGGACAGGGACGTCGCCGGGGAGCTGTTTTTT.

This chain uses TRBV2 with TRBJ2-3; D not resolved. Germline lookup yields CDR1 SNHLY and CDR2 FYNNEI. CDR3 length: 15 amino acids. The V gene lost 3 bases and the J gene lost 0 bases, with 10 bases spanning the gap. The CDR3 DNA is TGTGCCAGCAGTGATGCGCGTACTAGCACAGATACGCAGTATTTT. Translated: CASSDARTSTDTQYF.

The chain couples TRBV7-9 to TRBJ2-1; D possibly corresponds to TRBD2 (7 bases). The CDR3 runs 18 residues. CDR1 is SEHNR, CDR2 FQNEAQ, per germline (reference sequence). V lost 5 bases, J lost 5 bases, and 25 bases lay in between. As DNA, the CDR3 is TGTGCCAGCAGCGCCTACTCTTGGGGGCTAGCGGAGAACAATGAGCAGTTCTTC. Amino acid sequence: CASSAYSWGLAENNEQFF.

The chain employs TRBV9 and TRBJ1-1, with D possibly TRBD1 on 5 matching bases. This CDR3 contains 14 residues. V lost 0 bases and J lost 1, with 7 bases in between. Germline CDR1 is SGDLS and CDR2 is YYNGEE. The CDR3 sequence is CASSVGQTNTEAFF. The DNA of the CDR3 is TGTGCCAGCAGCGTAGGACAGACGAACACTGAAGCTTTCTTT.

The chain employs TRBV10-3 and TRBJ1-1; D not resolved. Germline loops: CDR1 ENHRY, CDR2 SYGVKD. The V end lost 7 bases, the J end lost 0 bases, and 9 bases lay between the germline ends. The CDR3 is made up of 13 amino acids. CDR3 in DNA: TGTGCCATCAATGGAGTTATGAACACTGAAGCTTTCTTT. Amino acid sequence: CAINGVMNTEAFF.

The genes are TRBV9 and TRBJ2-7, with D possibly TRBD1 on 6 matching bases. The CDR3 spans 14 residues. V shed 6 bases and J shed 0 bases, with 13 bases lying between them. Germline-derived CDR1 and CDR2 are SGDLS and YYNGEE. CDR3 residues: CASTPGTHSYEQYF. The CDR3, as DNA: TGTGCCAGCACCCCAGGGACACACTCCTACGAGCAGTACTTC.

This clone was counted a single time. The genes are TRBV4-2 and TRBJ1-2; 7 bases line up with TRBD1. Germline-derived CDR1 and CDR2 are LGHNA and YNFKEQ. The CDR3 has 13 residues. J lost 8 bases, V lost 4 bases, and 7 bases had no gene match. CDR3 DNA sequence: TGTGCCAGCAGCCCGGGACAGCGGACGGGCTACACCTTC. Translating gives CASSPGQRTGYTF.

This chain joins TRBV2 and TRBJ1-2; unclear D gene. Trimming shortened V by 4 bases and J by 5 bases, and 14 bases separated the two germline ends. The CDR3 has 14 residues. Germline V gene data show CDR1 as SNHLY and CDR2 as FYNNEI. DNA of the CDR3: TGTGCCAGCAGTGGAGGGTCCGCTCTGTATGGCTACACCTTC. The encoded protein is CASSGGSALYGYTF.

The rearrangement uses TRBV5-8 and TRBJ2-3; 9 nucleotides match TRBD1. V lost 2 bases, J lost 3 bases, and 7 bases stayed unmatched. CDR1 and CDR2 from the germline V gene are SGHTS and YDEGEE. CDR3 length equals 16 residues. The CDR3 protein is CASSLSPGQGTDTQYF. The CDR3 DNA sequence: TGTGCCAGCAGCTTATCACCGGGACAGGGTACAGATACGCAGTATTTT.

The CDR3 here is CASSLKTAGIPYEQYF. In DNA, the CDR3 is TGTGCCAGCAGTCTTAAGACGGCAGGGATCCCCTACGAGCAGTACTTC. The V call is TRBV28, the J call TRBJ2-7, with D tentatively TRBD1 (5 bases). CDR3 length equals 16 residues. The germline V gene has CDR1 MDHEN and CDR2 SYDVKM. V was cut by 5 bases and J by 2 bases, with 19 bases left in between.

The rearrangement joins TRBV30 to TRBJ1-1, with a possible D match to TRBD1 (6 bases). From germline, CDR1 is GTSNPN and CDR2 SVGIG (reference sequence). Trimming pared 2 bases from V and 1 base from J, leaving 11 bases between. This CDR3 region has 14 residues. The CDR3 sequence is CAWSPLQGNTEAFF. CDR3 bases: TGTGCCTGGAGTCCATTACAGGGGAACACTGAAGCTTTCTTT.

This clone appeared once. This rearrangement joins TRBV28 to TRBJ1-2; TRBD1 matches at 9 bases. The germline gives CDR1 MDHEN, CDR2 SYDVKM. There are 14 residues in the CDR3. V shed 5 bases and J 3 bases; nucleotides not matched to a gene: 4. The CDR3 DNA reads TGTGCCAGCAGTCTACAGGGGGCTTACTATGGCTACACCTTC. As protein: CASSLQGAYYGYTF.

This chain links TRBV11-3 with TRBJ2-3, with D possibly TRBD2 on 5 matching bases. Between the trimmed V and J ends, which lost 1 base and 0 bases, there was a span of 8 bases. The V gene's germline CDR1 is SGHNT and CDR2 YENEEA. The CDR3 length is 15 residues. The CDR3 reads CASSLVATSTDTQYF. The CDR3, as DNA: TGTGCCAGCAGCTTAGTAGCGACTAGCACAGATACGCAGTATTTT.

This chain connects TRBV2 to TRBJ1-4, with 8 bases lining up with TRBD1. The CDR3 spans 12 residues. Germline CDR1 and CDR2: SNHLY and FYNNEI. J lost 8 bases, V lost 8 bases, and 4 bases had no gene match. CDR3 bases: TGTGCCAGCGTTACAGGGGGGGAAAAACTGTTTTTT. It yields the protein CASVTGGEKLFF.

J is TRBJ1-2 and V is TRBV5-1; 8 nucleotides match TRBD1. Germline V gene lookup returns CDR1 SGHRS and CDR2 YFSETQ. This CDR3 comprises 15 residues. Losses at the gene ends were 5 bases for V and 4 bases for J; bases not matched to a gene: 10. CDR3 nucleotide sequence: TGCGCCAGCAGTACAGGGGGACAGGCGACCTATGGCTACACCTTC. It specifies CASSTGGQATYGYTF. The full variable domain, rest sourced from reference TRBV5-1 and TRBJ1-2, is KAGVTQTPRYLIKTRGQQVTLSCSPISGHRSVSWYQQTPGQGLQFLFEYFSETQRNKGNFPGRFSGRQFSNSRSEMNVSTLELGDSALYLCASSTGGQATYGYTFGSGTRLTVV.

V usage is TRBV6-5 and J usage is TRBJ2-7; 8 bases fit TRBD1. This CDR3 spans 14 amino acids. Germline V CDR1 and CDR2: MNHEY, SVGAGI. The junction had 8 bases not matched to a gene; V was cut back by 6 bases and J by 4 bases. CDR3 region: CASRPDRGLYEQYF. CDR3 sequence (DNA): TGTGCCAGCAGACCCGACAGGGGCCTTTACGAGCAGTACTTC.

The table lists this clone with a count of one. V is TRBV5-1 and J is TRBJ1-1; 8 bases fit TRBD1. CDR3 size: 16 residues. Germline V lookup: CDR1 SGHRS, CDR2 YFSETQ. Germline trimming cut 4 bases from V and 4 bases from J; bases unmatched to any gene: 12. The CDR3 DNA follows: TGCGCCAGCAGCATAGGACAGGGTGGGGGCGGCACTGAAGCTTTCTTT. The encoded protein is CASSIGQGGGGTEAFF.

The rearrangement uses TRBV9 and TRBJ2-1, with D uncertain. V dropped 0 bases and J dropped 5 bases, with 9 bases sitting between them. This CDR3 is 14 amino acids long. From germline, CDR1 is SGDLS and CDR2 YYNGEE. The CDR3 nucleotides are TGTGCCAGCAGCGTAGAAGCGAACCACAATGAGCAGTTCTTC. Protein product: CASSVEANHNEQFF.

The V call is TRBV6-5, the J call TRBJ1-2; D gene uncertain. CDR1 and CDR2 from the germline V gene are MNHEY and SVGAGI. This CDR3 spans 14 amino acids. V was trimmed by 2 bases and J by 2 bases, leaving 9 bases between them. The CDR3 DNA sequence: TGTGCCAGCAGTTACGACGTGACAAACTATGGCTACACCTTC. It encodes CASSYDVTNYGYTF.

This clone showed up just once. CDR3 DNA: TGCAGCGTACGGACGGGGAATGAGCAGTTCTTC. Protein product: CSVRTGNEQFF. The V gene is TRBV29-1, the J gene TRBJ2-1; the D gene is possibly TRBD2 (5 bases). The V end lost 6 bases, the J end lost 7 bases, and 10 bases lay between the germline ends. This CDR3 is built from 11 residues. Germline V gives CDR1 SQVTM, CDR2 ANQGSEA.

This chain connects TRBV28 to TRBJ2-5; D possibly corresponds to TRBD1 (5 bases). From germline, CDR1 is MDHEN and CDR2 SYDVKM. CDR3 size: 15 residues. Trimming removed 10 bases from V and 1 base from J, with 19 bases in between. Written as DNA, the CDR3 is TGTGCCATCCTCTTAACAGGATCATCCCAAGAGACCCAGTACTTC. It is translated as CAILLTGSSQETQYF.